This entry lists 21 T cell receptor beta chains sequenced from one sample in a study of immune heterogeneity within non-small cell lung tumors. The TCR beta CDR3 region was amplified by multiplex PCR employing 32 V and 13 J primers. TCRdb itself ran the multiplex PCR reads through MiXCR, one entry per CDR3 protein. This sample has approximately 11,000 distinct CDR3 sequences, with just under 30% found just once. Bulk tumor gDNA, 500 to 700 ng per sample, served as the TCR template. During surgery, each primary tumor gave multiple biopsies spaced as far apart as possible. The patients were newly diagnosed with non-small cell lung cancer, had not been treated, and had curative surgery. The sequenced sample was lung tumor tissue. The receptor source for this set is a woman aged 55-70 years with non-small cell lung cancer.

In this sample, this clonotype turned up many times. The genes are TRBV19 and TRBJ2-4; weak D call: TRBD1 (5 bases). Trimming removed 3 bases from V and 0 bases from J, with 9 bases in between. Germline-derived CDR1 and CDR2 are LNHDA and SQIVND (reference sequence). The CDR3 extends over 15 amino acids. This CDR3 reads CASSIRQLAKNIQYF. In DNA form, the CDR3 reads TGTGCCAGTAGTATTAGACAGCTAGCCAAAAACATTCAGTACTTC.

Regarding this clonotype: A much larger clone is a single base away; this may be a read error. The chain combines TRBV24-1 with TRBJ2-7, with D hard to call. CDR3 length: 12 amino acids. From germline, CDR1 is KGHDR and CDR2 SFDVKD. The CDR3 DNA sequence: TGTGCCACCAGTTATTTGGGCTGGGAGCAGTACTTC. It specifies CATSYLGWEQYF.

In this sample, this clonotype turned up a few times. The chain has TRBV10-3 and TRBJ2-1; TRBD2 aligns across 9 bases. The ends lost 6 bases at V and 9 bases at J; junction bases unmatched: 12. CDR1 is ENHRY, CDR2 SYGVKD, per germline. CDR3 size: 15 residues. CDR3 loop: CAIRGGREGRGEQFF. As DNA, the CDR3 is TGTGCCATCAGAGGGGGGCGGGAGGGCCGGGGTGAGCAGTTCTTC.

This clonotype qualifies as medium-sized. Here the CDR3 reads CASSQDTGELFF. The CDR3 coding sequence is TGCGCCAGCAGCCAGGATACCGGGGAGCTGTTTTTT. The chain uses TRBV4-1 and TRBJ2-2; D unresolved. In germline, CDR1 is MGHRA, CDR2 YSYEKL. Deletions cut 3 bases from V and 5 bases from J, with 4 bases between. CDR3 size: 12 residues.

This clonotype occurred many times. V gene TRBV15 combines with J gene TRBJ2-5; tentatively, D is TRBD2 (5 bases). CDR1 LNHNV and CDR2 YYDKDF come from the germline V gene (reference sequence). The CDR3 consists of 16 residues. Trimming shortened V by 5 bases and J by 1 base, and 17 bases separated the two germline ends. The CDR3, as DNA: TGTGCCACCAGCGCGGGCGACGGAGGATTCCAAGAGACCCAGTACTTC. Translating gives CATSAGDGGFQETQYF.

The chain combines TRBV9 with TRBJ2-7; D is undetermined. V shed 0 bases and J shed 0 bases, with 13 bases lying between them. This CDR3 has 16 amino acids. Per the germline V gene, CDR1 is SGDLS and CDR2 is YYNGEE. Written as DNA, the CDR3 is TGTGCCAGCAGCGTAGGAAGGAGTTCAAGCTCCTACGAGCAGTACTTC. Translating gives CASSVGRSSSSYEQYF.

The table lists this clonotype with many counts. V usage is TRBV20-1 and J usage is TRBJ2-7; D call uncertain. The V end lost 3 bases, the J end lost 0 bases, and 6 bases lay between the germline ends. The CDR3 contains 12 residues. CDR1 DFQATT and CDR2 SNEGSKA come from the germline V gene (reference sequence). The CDR3: CSASEDSYEQYF. The DNA for the CDR3 is TGCAGTGCTAGTGAGGACTCCTACGAGCAGTACTTC.

This clonotype rates as medium-sized. The rearrangement joins TRBV10-1 to TRBJ2-1; D not certain. Germline V CDR1 and CDR2: WNHNN, SYGVQD (reference sequence). V dropped 5 bases and J dropped 6 bases, with 23 bases sitting between them. This CDR3 has 17 amino acids. Here the CDR3 reads CASSFYPPHPMSNEQFF. The CDR3 nucleotides are TGCGCCAGCAGTTTTTACCCCCCTCACCCAATGTCCAATGAGCAGTTCTTC.

As for this clonotype: A much bigger clone sits one base away, suggesting this may be a read error. In DNA form, the CDR3 reads TGTGCCAGCAGCCGAGTAGCGGAGGGGGCTTACGAGCAGTACTTC. It is translated as CASSRVAEGAYEQYF. The V call is TRBV4-2, the J call TRBJ2-7; D is perhaps TRBD1 (7 bases). The CDR3 covers 15 residues. Germline lookup yields CDR1 LGHNA and CDR2 YNFKEQ. Trimming shortened V by 4 bases and J by 4 bases, and 17 bases separated the two germline ends.

This clonotype was detected only a few times. The genes are TRBV20-1 and TRBJ2-6; no reliable D call. Trimming pared 7 bases from V and 1 base from J, leaving 17 bases between. Per germline, CDR1 DFQATT and CDR2 SNEGSKA (reference sequence). This CDR3 spans 16 amino acids. CDR3 sequence (DNA): TGCAGTGTATCGACTGGGGATTTATCTGGGGCCAACGTCCTGACTTTC. It codes for CSVSTGDLSGANVLTF.

CDR3 sequence: CASSLGRIQETQYF. In DNA form, the CDR3 reads TGTGCCAGCAGTTTAGGCAGGATTCAAGAGACCCAGTACTTC. The gene calls are TRBV12-3 or TRBV12-4 and TRBJ2-5; D call uncertain. Trimming pared 1 base from V and 2 bases from J, leaving 8 bases between. There are 14 residues in the CDR3.

The V gene is TRBV11-2, the J gene TRBJ2-1; D gene ambiguous. The V end was cut by 10 bases, the J end by 7 bases, with 5 bases between. The CDR3 is 9 amino acids. In germline, CDR1 is SGHAT, CDR2 FQNNGV. The CDR3 DNA is TGTGCCACCCCGAATGAGCAGTTCTTC. Amino acids: CATPNEQFF.

This clonotype has ten or more counts. The rearrangement uses TRBV27 and TRBJ2-1; 9 bases match TRBD2. This CDR3 has 15 residues. The germline CDR1 and CDR2 sequences are MNHEY and SMNVEV (reference sequence). Trimming cost V 4 bases and J 8 bases; bases outside gene matches: 9. This CDR3 reads CASSWGIAGDYEQFF. As DNA, the CDR3 is TGTGCCAGCAGTTGGGGGATAGCGGGAGACTATGAGCAGTTCTTC.

The DNA of the CDR3 is TGCAGTGCAAGGACAGGGGGTTACTACGAGCAGTACTTC. As protein: CSARTGGYYEQYF. The chain recombines TRBV20-1 with TRBJ2-7; 10 nucleotides line up with TRBD1. J gave up 3 bases and V 6 bases, and 5 bases lay outside the gene matches. Germline CDR1 and CDR2: DFQATT and SNEGSKA (reference sequence). The CDR3 sequence is 13 residues long.

This clonotype was detected ten times or more. The V and J genes are TRBV11-3 and TRBJ2-2; D unclear. V shed 3 bases and J shed 8 bases, with 10 bases lying between them. The CDR3 covers 13 residues. Germline V CDR1 and CDR2: SGHNT, YENEEA. The CDR3 nucleotides are TGTGCCAGCAGCTTGACGGGCTCGGGGGAGCTGTTTTTT. Translating gives CASSLTGSGELFF.

This clonotype showed up many times. The rearrangement links TRBV15 to TRBJ2-5; a weak D match, TRBD2 (6 bases). Trimming left V 0 bases short and J 4 bases short, with 9 bases between. This CDR3 comprises 14 residues. Germline CDR1 reads LNHNV; CDR2 reads YYDKDF (reference sequence). CDR3 in amino acids: CATSRDSEGETQYF. The CDR3 region has the DNA TGTGCCACCAGCAGAGATTCGGAGGGAGAGACCCAGTACTTC.

This clonotype was counted many times. V and J are TRBV7-2 and TRBJ2-7; tentatively, D is TRBD1 (6 bases). The CDR3 contains 15 residues. V was clipped by 5 bases and J by 1 base, with 15 bases between them. From germline, CDR1 is SGHTA and CDR2 FQGNSA. DNA for the CDR3: TGTGCCAGCAGCCTGTCTTGGGACAAGTCCTACGAGCAGTACTTC. Encoded protein: CASSLSWDKSYEQYF.

A note on this clonotype: This likely comes from a read error, as the CDR3 has no conserved phenylalanine or tryptophan at its end. The gene calls are TRBV6-4 and TRBJ2-2; tentative D call: TRBD2 (5 bases). CDR3 size: 13 residues. Trimming stripped 3 bases from V and 3 bases from J, with 5 bases between. From germline, CDR1 is MRHNA and CDR2 SNTAGT. CDR3 amino acids: CASSEADTGELFL. The CDR3 coding sequence is TGTGCCAGCAGTGAAGCGGACACCGGGGAGCTGTTTCTT.

This clonotype was counted at least ten times. CDR3: CASTRGGVTNTEAFF. The CDR3 coding sequence is TGTGCCAGCACCCGTGGGGGGGTTACGAACACTGAAGCTTTCTTT. The V gene is TRBV28, the J gene TRBJ1-1; maybe TRBD1 (5 bases). V gave up 7 bases and J gave up 1 base, with 16 bases separating them. The CDR3 runs to 15 residues. CDR1 MDHEN and CDR2 SYDVKM come from the germline V gene.

This clonotype has only one observation. A much bigger clone sits one base away, suggesting this may be a read error. This chain links TRBV24-1 with TRBJ1-5; D gene uncertain. There are 10 residues in the CDR3. From germline, CDR1 is KGHDR and CDR2 SFDVKD. DNA for the CDR3: TGTGCCACCATTGTCGGGCCCCGGCATTTT. Translating gives CATIVGPRHF.

With regard to this clonotype: A much larger clone lies a single base off, so this may be a read error. This chain links TRBV2 with TRBJ2-7; D might be TRBD1 (6 bases). Per germline, CDR1 SNHLY and CDR2 FYNNEI. This CDR3 has 13 amino acids. CDR3: CSSSEQGFNEQYF. CDR3 in DNA: TGTTCCAGCAGTGAACAGGGTTTTAACGAGCAGTACTTC.